These 9 T cell receptor beta chains originate from one sample sequenced in a study of cytomegalovirus exposure and HLA in healthy donors. Primers included in the PCR were 60 Vbeta and 13 Jbeta primers. This table comes from immunoSEQ multiplex PCR, and its TCRdb copy is limited to in-frame clones, with some not included. Of about 150,000 clones in the sample, 79% are singletons; the top ten hold roughly 6.7%. The sample taken for sequencing was PBMCs. These receptors all stem from a man in his fifties in good health and CMV-seropositive.

The chain combines TRBV9 with TRBJ1-2, with a tentative D call TRBD1 (6 bases). CDR3 length: 14 amino acids. Trimming took 4 bases from V and 4 from J, leaving 14 bases between them. CDR1 and CDR2 (germline): SGDLS, YYNGEE. CDR3 DNA sequence: TGTGCCAGCAGCCAACGGGGGGGCTCCTATGGCTACACCTTC. Translating gives CASSQRGGSYGYTF.

This clone appeared a single time. The chain has TRBV6-4 and TRBJ1-1; D gene uncertain. V dropped 5 bases and J dropped 1 base, with 8 bases sitting between them. CDR1 MRHNA and CDR2 SNTAGT come from the germline V gene. This CDR3 has 13 residues. Written as DNA, the CDR3 is TGTGCCAGCAGTTCGCGGCGGAACACTGAAGCTTTCTTT. Residues: CASSSRRNTEAFF.

J is TRBJ2-3 and V is TRBV5-4, with D perhaps matching TRBD1 (5 bases). The length of the CDR3 is 15 residues. V was pared by 0 bases and J by 1 base, with 9 bases between. Germline assignment: CDR1 SGHNT and CDR2 YYREEE (reference sequence). CDR3 bases: TGTGCCAGCAGCTTGGTGGCAGGGCGCACAGATACGCAGTATTTT. Translated: CASSLVAGRTDTQYF.

Points on this clone: The sample holds other DNA sequences that translate to the same CDR3. The rearrangement links TRBV6-1 to TRBJ2-2; unclear D gene. Germline V gives CDR1 MNHNS, CDR2 SASEGT. CDR3 length: 14 amino acids. Trimming left V 7 bases short and J 1 base short, with 10 bases between. The CDR3 nucleotides are TGTGCCAGCAAGAGGTCGGAGAACACCGGGGAGCTGTTTTTT. Residues: CASKRSENTGELFF.

The chain joins TRBV28 to TRBJ1-4, with 11 bases lining up with TRBD1. V trimming: 4 bases; J trimming: 7 bases; junction bases outside the gene matches: 5. This CDR3 contains 15 residues. Germline V gene lookup returns CDR1 MDHEN and CDR2 SYDVKM. Written as DNA, the CDR3 is TGTGCCAGCAGTTCCCGGACAGGGGGCCGTGAAAAACTGTTTTTT. This gives the protein CASSSRTGGREKLFF.

The V call is TRBV11-2, the J call TRBJ1-1; 7 bases are shared with TRBD1. This CDR3 has 14 amino acids. V was pared by 5 bases and J by 3 bases, with 6 bases of the junction left unmatched. Germline V CDR1 and CDR2: SGHAT, FQNNGV. Written as DNA, the CDR3 is TGTGCCAGCAGCATCAGGGGGGTGGACACTGAAGCTTTCTTT. The encoded protein is CASSIRGVDTEAFF.

This sequence joins TRBV2 and TRBJ1-5; D ambiguous. Germline loops: CDR1 SNHLY, CDR2 FYNNEI. CDR3 length: 14 residues. V lost 2 bases and J 1 base, leaving 6 bases between the germline ends. CDR3 amino acids: CASSEWRSNQPQHF. CDR3 sequence (DNA): TGTGCCAGCAGTGAATGGAGGAGCAATCAGCCCCAGCATTTT.

This clone showed up just a few times. V and J are TRBV6-1 and TRBJ2-1; D perhaps matches TRBD2 (6 bases). V lost 6 bases to trimming and J lost 2 bases, with 11 bases between them. The germline gives CDR1 MNHNS, CDR2 SASEGT. The CDR3 runs to 14 residues. CDR3 sequence (DNA): TGTGCCAGCAGCAGCGGGCTCACCTACAATGAGCAGTTCTTC. Translation: CASSSGLTYNEQFF.

This chain connects TRBV29-1 to TRBJ1-2; maybe TRBD1 (6 bases). Germline CDR1 is SQVTM and CDR2 is ANQGSEA. V dropped 3 bases and J dropped 5 bases, with 10 bases sitting between them. The CDR3 consists of 12 residues. The CDR3 loop reads CSVEGAWYGYTF. As DNA, the CDR3 is TGCAGCGTTGAGGGGGCTTGGTATGGCTACACCTTC.